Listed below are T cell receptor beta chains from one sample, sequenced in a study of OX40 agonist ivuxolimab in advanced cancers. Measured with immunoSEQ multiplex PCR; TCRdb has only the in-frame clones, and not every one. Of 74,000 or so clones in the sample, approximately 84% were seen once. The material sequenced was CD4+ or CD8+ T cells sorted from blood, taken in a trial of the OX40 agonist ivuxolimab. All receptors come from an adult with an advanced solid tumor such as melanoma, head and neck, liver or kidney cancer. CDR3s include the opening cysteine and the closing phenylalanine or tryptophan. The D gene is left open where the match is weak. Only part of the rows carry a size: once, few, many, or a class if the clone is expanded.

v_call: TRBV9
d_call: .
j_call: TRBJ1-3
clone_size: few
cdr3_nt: TGTGCCAGCAGCGTAGCTCCTGGGACAGGAAACACCATATATTTT
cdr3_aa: CASSVAPGTGNTIYF

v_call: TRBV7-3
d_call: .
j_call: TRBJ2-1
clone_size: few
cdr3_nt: TGTGCCAGCAGCTTAAATGATGAGCAGTTCTTC
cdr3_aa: CASSLNDEQFF

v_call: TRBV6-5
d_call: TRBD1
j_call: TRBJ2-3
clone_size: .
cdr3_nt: TGTGCCAGCAGCCGAAAACAGGGGTGGGGTGATACGCAGTATTTT
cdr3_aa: CASSRKQGWGDTQYF

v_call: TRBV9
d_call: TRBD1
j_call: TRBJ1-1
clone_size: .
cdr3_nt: TGTGCCAGCAGCGTAGCGGGCAGGGGGCGAGCTTTCTTT
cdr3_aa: CASSVAGRGRAFF

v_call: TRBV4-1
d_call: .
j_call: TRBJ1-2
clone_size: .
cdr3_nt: TGCGCCAGCAGCCAAGTAGGATGGACGGACTATGGCTACACCTTC
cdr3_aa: CASSQVGWTDYGYTF

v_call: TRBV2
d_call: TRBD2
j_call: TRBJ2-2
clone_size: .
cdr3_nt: TGTGCCAGCGGGGGGGACACCGGGGAGCTGTTTTTT
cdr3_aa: CASGGDTGELFF

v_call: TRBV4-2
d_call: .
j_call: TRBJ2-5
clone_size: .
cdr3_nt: TGTGCCAGCAGCCACCTAGCCTGGAAGGAGACCCAGTACTTC
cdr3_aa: CASSHLAWKETQYF

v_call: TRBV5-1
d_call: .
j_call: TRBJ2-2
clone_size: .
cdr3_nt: TGCGCCAGCAGCCGGGCAGGCTACACCGGGGAGCTGTTTTTT
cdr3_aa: CASSRAGYTGELFF

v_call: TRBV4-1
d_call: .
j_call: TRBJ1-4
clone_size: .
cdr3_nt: TGCGCCAGCAGCCAAGAAAAAGGGACCAGAATAGAAAAACTGTTTTTT
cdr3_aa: CASSQEKGTRIEKLFF

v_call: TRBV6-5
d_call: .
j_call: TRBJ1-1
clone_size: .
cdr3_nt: TGTGCCAGCTCAACCGGTCGCACTGAAGCTTTCTTT
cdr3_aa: CASSTGRTEAFF

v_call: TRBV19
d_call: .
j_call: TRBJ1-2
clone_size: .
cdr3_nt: TGTGCCAGTAGTAGGCTCGACTATGGCTACACCTTC
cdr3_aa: CASSRLDYGYTF

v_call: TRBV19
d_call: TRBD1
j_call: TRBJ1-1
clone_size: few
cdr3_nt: TGTGCCAGTAGTTTAGGGGGCTTGGACACTGAAGCTTTCTTT
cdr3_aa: CASSLGGLDTEAFF

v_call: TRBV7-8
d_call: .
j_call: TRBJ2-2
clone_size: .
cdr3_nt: TGTGCCAGCGTTCGAGGGGGGAACACCGGGGAGCTGTTTTTT
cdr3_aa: CASVRGGNTGELFF

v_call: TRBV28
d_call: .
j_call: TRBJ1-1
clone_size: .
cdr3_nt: TGTGCCAGCAGGGCCGGCGCCTCGGCTTTCTTT
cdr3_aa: CASRAGASAFF

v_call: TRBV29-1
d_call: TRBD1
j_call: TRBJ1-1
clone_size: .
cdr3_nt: TGCAGCGCCGGGGACAGGGGGCTTCCTGAAGCTTTCTTT
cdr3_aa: CSAGDRGLPEAFF

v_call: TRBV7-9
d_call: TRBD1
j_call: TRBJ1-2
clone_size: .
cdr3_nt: TGTGCCAGCAGCTTAGGGACAGGGACCAGCTACACCTTC
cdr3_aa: CASSLGTGTSYTF

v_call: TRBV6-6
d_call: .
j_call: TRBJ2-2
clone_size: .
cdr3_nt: TGTGCCAGCAGACCTCCCTCGGGGTACACCGGGGAGCTGTTTTTT
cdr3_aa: CASRPPSGYTGELFF

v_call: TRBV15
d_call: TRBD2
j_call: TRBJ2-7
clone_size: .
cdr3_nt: TGTGCCACCAGCAGAACTAGCGGGAGTGGATTCTCCTACGAGCAGTACTTC
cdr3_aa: CATSRTSGSGFSYEQYF

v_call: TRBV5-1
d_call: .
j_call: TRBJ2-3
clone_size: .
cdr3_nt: TGCGCCAGCAGCTTGGACGTAGATGGCACAGATACGCAGTATTTT
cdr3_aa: CASSLDVDGTDTQYF

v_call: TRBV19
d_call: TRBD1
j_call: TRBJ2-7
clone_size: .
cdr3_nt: TGTGCCAGTAGTATAGGACAGGGCTCGGGGGAGCAGTACTTC
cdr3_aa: CASSIGQGSGEQYF

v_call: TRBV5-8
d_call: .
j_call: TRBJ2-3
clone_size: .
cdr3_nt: TGTGCCAGCAGCTTGTCAGCAACAGATACGCAGTATTTT
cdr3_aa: CASSLSATDTQYF

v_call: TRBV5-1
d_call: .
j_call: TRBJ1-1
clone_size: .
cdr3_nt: TGCGCCAGCAGCTTGCAGGTCAGCGAGAACACTGAAGCTTTCTTT
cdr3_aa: CASSLQVSENTEAFF

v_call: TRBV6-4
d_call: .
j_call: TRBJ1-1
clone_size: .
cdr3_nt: TGTGCCAGCGCCCCGGGGCTCGGCCGGCAAGCTTTCTTT
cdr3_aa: CASAPGLGRQAFF